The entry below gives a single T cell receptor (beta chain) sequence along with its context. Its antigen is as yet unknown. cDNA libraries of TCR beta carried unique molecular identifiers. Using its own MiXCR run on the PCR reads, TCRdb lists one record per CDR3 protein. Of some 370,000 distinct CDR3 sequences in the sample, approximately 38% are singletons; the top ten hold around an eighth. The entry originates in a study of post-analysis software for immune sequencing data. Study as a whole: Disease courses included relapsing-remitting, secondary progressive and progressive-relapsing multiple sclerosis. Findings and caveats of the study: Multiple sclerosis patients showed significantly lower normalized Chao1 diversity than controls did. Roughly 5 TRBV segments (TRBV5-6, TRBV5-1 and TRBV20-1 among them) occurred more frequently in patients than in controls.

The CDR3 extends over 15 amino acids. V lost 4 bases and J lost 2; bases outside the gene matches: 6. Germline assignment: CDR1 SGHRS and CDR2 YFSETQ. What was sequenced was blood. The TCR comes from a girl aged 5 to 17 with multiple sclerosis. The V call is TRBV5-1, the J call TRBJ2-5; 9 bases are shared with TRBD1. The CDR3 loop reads CASSIGTGLQETQYF. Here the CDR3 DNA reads TGCGCCAGCAGCATCGGGACAGGGCTTCAAGAGACCCAGTACTTC.